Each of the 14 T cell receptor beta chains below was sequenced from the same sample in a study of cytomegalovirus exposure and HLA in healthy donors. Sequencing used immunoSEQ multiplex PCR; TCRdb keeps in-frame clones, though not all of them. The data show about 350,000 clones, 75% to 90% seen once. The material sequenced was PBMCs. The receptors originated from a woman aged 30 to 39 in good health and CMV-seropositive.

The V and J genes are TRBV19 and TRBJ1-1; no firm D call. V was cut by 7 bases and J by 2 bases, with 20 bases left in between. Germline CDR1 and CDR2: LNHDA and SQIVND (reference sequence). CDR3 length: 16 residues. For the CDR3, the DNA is TGTGCCAGTACCTTTGGGCGAGCCTTTGACAACACTGAAGCTTTCTTT. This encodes CASTFGRAFDNTEAFF.

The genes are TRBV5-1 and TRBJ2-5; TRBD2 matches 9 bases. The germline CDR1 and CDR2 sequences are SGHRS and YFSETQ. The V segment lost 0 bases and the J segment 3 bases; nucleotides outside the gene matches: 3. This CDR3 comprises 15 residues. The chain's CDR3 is CASSLASSGEETQYF. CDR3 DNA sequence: TGCGCCAGCAGCTTGGCCTCTAGCGGGGAAGAGACCCAGTACTTC.

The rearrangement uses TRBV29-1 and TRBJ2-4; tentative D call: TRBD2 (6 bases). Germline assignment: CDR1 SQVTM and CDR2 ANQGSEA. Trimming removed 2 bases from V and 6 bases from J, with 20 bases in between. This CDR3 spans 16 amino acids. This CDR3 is CSVEFWGPPGGNIQYF. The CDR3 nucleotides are TGCAGCGTTGAATTTTGGGGACCTCCCGGGGGAAACATTCAGTACTTC. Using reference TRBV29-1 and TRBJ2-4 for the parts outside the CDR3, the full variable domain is SAVISQKPSRDICQRGTSLTIQCQVDSQVTMMFWYRQQPGQSLTLIATANQGSEATYESGFVIDKFPISRPNLTFSTLTVSNMSPEDSSIYLCSVEFWGPPGGNIQYFGAGTRLSVL.

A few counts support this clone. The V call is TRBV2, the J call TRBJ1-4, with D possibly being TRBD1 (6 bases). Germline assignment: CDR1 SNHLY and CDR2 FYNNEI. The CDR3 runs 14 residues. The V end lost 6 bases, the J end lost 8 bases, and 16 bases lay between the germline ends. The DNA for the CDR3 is TGTGCCAGCAGGAAGAATACAGGGTTCGAAAAACTGTTTTTT. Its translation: CASRKNTGFEKLFF.

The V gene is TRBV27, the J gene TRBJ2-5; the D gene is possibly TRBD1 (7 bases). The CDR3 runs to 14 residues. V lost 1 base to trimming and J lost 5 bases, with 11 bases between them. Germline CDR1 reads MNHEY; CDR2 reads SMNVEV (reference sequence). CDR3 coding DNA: TGTGCCAGCAGTTTATTCGCAGGGGGGGAGACCCAGTACTTC. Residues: CASSLFAGGETQYF.

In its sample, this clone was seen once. CDR3 DNA sequence: TGTGCCAGCAGTGAATGGTTAGGGGGGGGCACCGGGGAGCTGTTTTTT. Protein sequence: CASSEWLGGGTGELFF. V gene TRBV25-1 combines with J gene TRBJ2-2; the D gene is possibly TRBD2 (7 bases). Germline V gene lookup returns CDR1 MGHDK and CDR2 SYGVNS. The CDR3 extends over 16 amino acids. Trimming cost V 1 base and J 4 bases, with 13 bases left between them.

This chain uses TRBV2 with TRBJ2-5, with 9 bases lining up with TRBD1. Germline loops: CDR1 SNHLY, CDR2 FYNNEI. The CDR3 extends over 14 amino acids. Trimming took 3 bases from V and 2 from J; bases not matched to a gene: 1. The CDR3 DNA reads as TGTGCCAGCAGTGATGGACAGGGGCAAGAGACCCAGTACTTC. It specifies CASSDGQGQETQYF.

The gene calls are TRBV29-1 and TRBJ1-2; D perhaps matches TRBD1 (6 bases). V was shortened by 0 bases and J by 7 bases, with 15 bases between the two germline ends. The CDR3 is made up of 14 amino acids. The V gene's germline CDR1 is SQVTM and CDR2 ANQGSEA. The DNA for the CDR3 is TGCAGCGTTGAAGATCACAGGGACTTGGGTGGCTACACCTTC. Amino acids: CSVEDHRDLGGYTF.

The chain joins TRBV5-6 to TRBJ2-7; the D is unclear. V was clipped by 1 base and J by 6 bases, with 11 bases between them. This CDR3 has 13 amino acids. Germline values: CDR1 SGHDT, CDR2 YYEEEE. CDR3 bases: TGTGCCAGCAGCTTGATTGGGTTAGGCGAGCAGTACTTC. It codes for CASSLIGLGEQYF.

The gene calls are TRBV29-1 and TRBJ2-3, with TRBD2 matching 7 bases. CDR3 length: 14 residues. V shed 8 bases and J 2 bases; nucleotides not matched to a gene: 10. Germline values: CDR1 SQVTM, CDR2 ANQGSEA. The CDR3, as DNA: TGCAGCTTCCTAAGCGGGGTGAACACAGATACGCAGTATTTT. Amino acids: CSFLSGVNTDTQYF.

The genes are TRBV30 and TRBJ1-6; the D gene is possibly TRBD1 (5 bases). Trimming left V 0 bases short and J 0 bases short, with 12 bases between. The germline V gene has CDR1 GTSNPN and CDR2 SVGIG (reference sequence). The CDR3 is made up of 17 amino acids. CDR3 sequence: CAWSVWAGSSYNSPLHF. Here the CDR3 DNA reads TGTGCCTGGAGTGTATGGGCAGGGAGCTCCTATAATTCACCCCTCCACTTT. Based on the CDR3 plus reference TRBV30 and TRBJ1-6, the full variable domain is SQTIHQWPATLVQPVGSPLSLECTVEGTSNPNLYWYRQAAGRGLQLLFYSVGIGQISSEVPQNLSASRPQDRQFILSSKKLLLSDSGFYLCAWSVWAGSSYNSPLHFGNGTRLTVT.

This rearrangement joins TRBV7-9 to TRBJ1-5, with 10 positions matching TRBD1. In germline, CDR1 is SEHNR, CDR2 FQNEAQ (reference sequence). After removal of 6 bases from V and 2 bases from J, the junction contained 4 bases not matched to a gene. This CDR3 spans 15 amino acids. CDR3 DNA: TGTGCCAGCAGTACCGGGACAGGGGGCAATCAGCCCCAGCATTTT. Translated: CASSTGTGGNQPQHF.

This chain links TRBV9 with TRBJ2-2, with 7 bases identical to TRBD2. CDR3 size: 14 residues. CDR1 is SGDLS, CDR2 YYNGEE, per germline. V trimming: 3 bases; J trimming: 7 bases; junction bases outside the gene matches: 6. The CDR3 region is CASSALGDYGELFF. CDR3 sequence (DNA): TGTGCCAGCAGCGCCCTGGGGGACTACGGGGAGCTGTTTTTT.

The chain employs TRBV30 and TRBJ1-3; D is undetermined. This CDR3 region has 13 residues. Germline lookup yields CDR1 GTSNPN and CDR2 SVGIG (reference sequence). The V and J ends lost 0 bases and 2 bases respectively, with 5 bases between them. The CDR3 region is CAWSVEAGNTIYF. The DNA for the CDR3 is TGTGCCTGGAGTGTGGAGGCTGGAAACACCATATATTTT. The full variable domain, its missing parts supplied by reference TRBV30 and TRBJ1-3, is SQTIHQWPATLVQPVGSPLSLECTVEGTSNPNLYWYRQAAGRGLQLLFYSVGIGQISSEVPQNLSASRPQDRQFILSSKKLLLSDSGFYLCAWSVEAGNTIYFGEGSWLTVV.